These 14 T cell receptor beta chains originate from one sample sequenced in a study of blood T cell repertoires in COVID-19. The table came from immunoSEQ multiplex PCR; TCRdb's copy has only in-frame clones and leaves some out. The table includes some 290,000 clones, roughly 88% detected once. Source material: peripheral blood. These receptors all come from a woman in her 30s with COVID-19, enrolled during active disease.

The CDR3 loop is CASRPSTQGKNIQYF. Here the CDR3 DNA reads TGTGCCAGCAGACCGTCCACCCAGGGCAAAAACATTCAGTACTTC. V usage is TRBV6-5 and J usage is TRBJ2-4; TRBD1 is a possible D gene (5 bases). Germline V gives CDR1 MNHEY, CDR2 SVGAGI. The CDR3 consists of 15 residues. The ends were cut back, 6 bases at V and 3 bases at J, with 15 bases in the middle.

This clone was observed a single time. The chain employs TRBV2 and TRBJ1-4; 7 bases are a match to TRBD1. J gave up 4 bases and V 6 bases, and 5 bases lay outside the gene matches. CDR3 length: 14 amino acids. Germline V gene sequence: CDR1 SNHLY, CDR2 FYNNEI. In nucleotides, the CDR3 is TGTGCCAGCAGGATACGGGACAGTAATGAAAAACTGTTTTTT. Amino acids: CASRIRDSNEKLFF. Full variable domain (remainder filled in from reference TRBV2 and TRBJ1-4): EPEVTQTPSHQVTQMGQEVILRCVPISNHLYFYWYRQILGQKVEFLVSFYNNEISEKSEIFDDQFSVERPDGSNFTLKIRSTKLEDSAMYFCASRIRDSNEKLFFGSGTQLSVL.

The V gene is TRBV28, the J gene TRBJ2-1; TRBD1 is a possible D gene (6 bases). Germline V gene data show CDR1 as MDHEN and CDR2 as SYDVKM. Between the trimmed V and J ends, which lost 2 bases and 4 bases, there was a span of 12 bases. The CDR3 has 15 amino acids. The CDR3 protein is CASSLGGFRYNEQFF. CDR3 DNA: TGTGCCAGCAGTTTAGGGGGCTTTCGATACAATGAGCAGTTCTTC.

This rearrangement joins TRBV28 to TRBJ1-1; TRBD1 agrees at 9 bases. Looked up from germline, CDR1 is MDHEN and CDR2 is SYDVKM. CDR3 length: 16 residues. The V gene end was trimmed by 5 bases and the J gene end by 5 bases; junction bases not matched to a gene: 12. In DNA, the CDR3 is TGTGCCAGCAGTATCACCAAGGGACAGGGTCTAACTGAAGCTTTCTTT. As protein: CASSITKGQGLTEAFF.

The rearrangement links TRBV6-5 to TRBJ2-7, with 8 bases matching TRBD1. V trimming: 7 bases; J trimming: 3 bases; junction bases outside the gene matches: 2. Looked up from germline, CDR1 is MNHEY and CDR2 is SVGAGI. The CDR3 extends over 12 amino acids. CDR3: CASNGQGYEQYF. CDR3 DNA: TGTGCCAGCAATGGACAGGGCTACGAGCAGTACTTC.

This sequence joins TRBV7-8 and TRBJ2-1, with 11 bases aligning to TRBD2. Germline V gene lookup returns CDR1 SGHVS and CDR2 FQNEAQ. This CDR3 is 15 amino acids long. V was clipped by 1 base and J by 15 bases; unmatched bases: 11. The CDR3 coding sequence is TGTGCCAGCAGCTTAGTAACTAGCGGGAGTTTGTTGCCGTTCTTC. Translating it yields CASSLVTSGSLLPFF. Together with reference TRBV7-8 and TRBJ2-1, the CDR3 gives the full variable domain: GAGVSQSPRYKVAKRGQDVALRCDPISGHVSLFWYQQALGQGPEFLTYFQNEAQLDKSGLPSDRFFAERPEGSVSTLKIQRTQQEDSAVYLCASSLVTSGSLLPFFGPGTRLTVL.

V usage is TRBV12-5 and J usage is TRBJ2-5, with 8 nucleotides matching TRBD1. The CDR3 has 16 residues. Trimming cost V 2 bases and J 1 base; bases outside gene matches: 6. CDR1 LGHNT and CDR2 FRNRAP come from the germline V gene. DNA for the CDR3: TGTGCTAGTGGTTTGCGTACCGGGACAGGCCAAGAGACCCAGTACTTC. Its translation: CASGLRTGTGQETQYF. The full variable domain, rest sourced from reference TRBV12-5 and TRBJ2-5, is DARVTQTPRHKVTEMGQEVTMRCQPILGHNTVFWYRQTMMQGLELLAYFRNRAPLDDSGMPKDRFSAEMPDATLATLKIQPSEPRDSAVYFCASGLRTGTGQETQYFGPGTRLLVL.

The gene calls are TRBV19 and TRBJ2-3; D unresolved. Germline V gene sequence: CDR1 LNHDA, CDR2 SQIVND (reference sequence). The CDR3 runs 11 residues. V gave up 0 bases and J gave up 10 bases, with 5 bases separating them. The CDR3 coding sequence is TGTGCCAGTAGTATAGACGCGGCGCAGTATTTT. It translates to CASSIDAAQYF.

The CDR3 protein is CASSPTPQGANGYTF. The CDR3, as DNA: TGTGCCAGCAGCCCCACCCCCCAGGGGGCGAATGGCTACACCTTC. The chain uses TRBV7-3 and TRBJ1-2, with TRBD1 matching over 8 bases. The CDR3 is made up of 15 amino acids. Germline-derived CDR1 and CDR2 are SGHTA and FQGTGA. V shed 5 bases and J 6 bases; nucleotides not matched to a gene: 11.

This chain uses TRBV3-1 (or the pseudogene TRBV3-2) with TRBJ1-5; TRBD1 is a possible D gene (6 bases). With 1 base removed from V and 6 bases from J, the gap between germline ends came to 10 bases. The CDR3 length is 14 residues. The V gene's germline CDR1 is LGHDT and CDR2 YNNKEL (reference sequence). CDR3 in DNA: TGTGCCAGCAGCCAAGCGTCAGGGGTTCAGCCCCAGCATTTT. Amino acids: CASSQASGVQPQHF.

The chain combines TRBV29-1 with TRBJ1-1; weak D call: TRBD1 (5 bases). Trimming left V 3 bases short and J 3 bases short, with 11 bases between. This CDR3 spans 13 amino acids. Germline CDR1 SQVTM, CDR2 ANQGSEA. CDR3 in DNA: TGCAGCGTTGAGTGGGGGAGGGACACTGAAGCTTTCTTT. It codes for CSVEWGRDTEAFF. Complete variable domain (other parts from reference TRBV29-1 and TRBJ1-1): SAVISQKPSRDICQRGTSLTIQCQVDSQVTMMFWYRQQPGQSLTLIATANQGSEATYESGFVIDKFPISRPNLTFSTLTVSNMSPEDSSIYLCSVEWGRDTEAFFGQGTRLTVV.

This chain joins TRBV19 and TRBJ2-6, with 7 bases that match TRBD1. With 8 bases clipped from V and 1 base from J, the junction kept 8 bases outside the gene matches. Germline V CDR1 and CDR2: LNHDA, SQIVND (reference sequence). The CDR3 runs to 16 residues. CDR3: CASGTRGPSGANVLTF. The CDR3 region has the DNA TGTGCCAGTGGTACGAGGGGGCCATCTGGGGCCAACGTCCTGACTTTC.

With respect to this clone: Different DNA sequences within this sample yield the same CDR3. The chain carries TRBV12-3 or TRBV12-4 and TRBJ1-1; D not resolved. The CDR3 is 13 residues long. Trimming took 3 bases from V and 1 from J, leaving 6 bases between them. The CDR3 is CASSFSGNTEAFF. The CDR3 coding sequence is TGTGCCAGCAGTTTTTCGGGGAACACTGAAGCTTTCTTT.

The gene calls are TRBV24-1 and TRBJ2-5, with a weak D call TRBD1 (7 bases). This CDR3 region has 15 residues. Looked up from germline, CDR1 is KGHDR and CDR2 is SFDVKD. Trimming shortened V by 9 bases and J by 1 base, and 17 bases separated the two germline ends. The CDR3 coding sequence is TGTGCCACCGGGGGGCCCACAGGGGCCCAAGAGACCCAGTACTTC. This encodes CATGGPTGAQETQYF.